This TCR beta chain was recorded in a study of blood T cell repertoires in COVID-19. Study overall: Samples of COVID-19 (acute and convalescent) were obtained from the United States, Italy and Spain. Nucleic acid was either cDNA or gDNA, and it came from T cells, B-cell-depleted T cells, or PBMCs.

Under the authors' procedure: Estimates of nucleated cell counts were drawn from the amplification of reference gene primers. Clones were sequenced by immunoSEQ multiplex PCR, and TCRdb holds only the in-frame ones, with some missing. Clone size and the V and J calls come from that table; the DNA yielded D and trimming. The profile covers over 100,000 clones, with 84% appearing a single time and 5.5% to 8.5% taken by the ten largest. Trimming removed 1 base from V and 7 bases from J, with 11 bases in between. The CDR3 has 15 residues. Germline V lookup: CDR1 LGHDT, CDR2 YNNKEL (reference sequence). The sequence came from a woman aged 45-65 years with acute or convalescent COVID-19. The sequencing input was peripheral blood. V and J are TRBV3-1 (or the pseudogene TRBV3-2) and TRBJ1-6; D unresolved. In nucleotides, the CDR3 is TGTGCCAGCAGCCAAGTCTCCGGGTTGAATTCACCCCTCCACTTT. Translated, it gives CASSQVSGLNSPLHF.